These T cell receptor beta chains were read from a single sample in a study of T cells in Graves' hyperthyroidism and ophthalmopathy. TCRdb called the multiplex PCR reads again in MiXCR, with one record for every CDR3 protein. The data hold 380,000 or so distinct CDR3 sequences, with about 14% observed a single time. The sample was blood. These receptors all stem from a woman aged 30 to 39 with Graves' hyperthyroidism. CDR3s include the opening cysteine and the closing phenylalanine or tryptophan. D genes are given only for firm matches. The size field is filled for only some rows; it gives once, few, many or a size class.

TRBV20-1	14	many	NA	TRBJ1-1	TGCAGTGCTTGGACATCCTCTGGGAACACTGAAGCTTTCTTT	CSAWTSSGNTEAFF
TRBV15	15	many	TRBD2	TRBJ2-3	TGTGCCACCAGCAGGGGCGGGAGTGGTACAGATACGCAGTATTTT	CATSRGGSGTDTQYF
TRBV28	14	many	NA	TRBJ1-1	TGTGCCAGCAGTACCTCAGGGGTAGGGACTGAAGCTTTCTTT	CASSTSGVGTEAFF
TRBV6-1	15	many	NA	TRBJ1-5	TGTGCCAGCAGGAAATCGACAGCCTTCAATCAGCCCCAGCATTTT	CASRKSTAFNQPQHF
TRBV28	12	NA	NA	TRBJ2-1	TGTGCCAGCAGCCGAATGAACCTGGAGCAGTTCTTC	CASSRMNLEQFF
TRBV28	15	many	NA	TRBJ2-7	TGTGCCAGCAGTGTCGCCCTGGGGCAACGGGGTGAGCAGTACTTC	CASSVALGQRGEQYF
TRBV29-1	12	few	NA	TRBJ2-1	TGCAGCGCCGACCTGACTAGAGATGAGCAGTTCTTC	CSADLTRDEQFF
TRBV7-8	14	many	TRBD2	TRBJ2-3	TGTGCCAGTAATAGCGGGAGTTTCACAGATACGCAGTATTTT	CASNSGSFTDTQYF
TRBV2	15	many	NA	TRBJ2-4	TGTGCCAGCAGTGCCACTGGAGGGGGCGGAGACATTCAGTACTTC	CASSATGGGGDIQYF
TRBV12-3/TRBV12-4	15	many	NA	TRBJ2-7	TGTGCCAGCAGCCCTTCCAGGACAAGGTCCTACGAGCAGTACTTC	CASSPSRTRSYEQYF
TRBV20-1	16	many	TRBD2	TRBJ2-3	TGCAGTGCGACCGGGACTAGCGGGAGTATGTCAGATACGCAGTATTTT	CSATGTSGSMSDTQYF
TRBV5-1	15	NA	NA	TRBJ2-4	TGCGCCAGCAGCTTGGAGGGCGGATCTCAAAACATTCAGTACTTC	CASSLEGGSQNIQYF
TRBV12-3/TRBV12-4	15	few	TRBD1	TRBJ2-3	TGTGCCAGCAGTTTCGGGGACAGGGATACAGATACGCAGTATTTT	CASSFGDRDTDTQYF
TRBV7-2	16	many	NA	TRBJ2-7	TGTGCCAGCAGCTTAGAACAGCCCGCGACCTCCTACGAGCAGTACTTC	CASSLEQPATSYEQYF
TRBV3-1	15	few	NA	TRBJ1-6	TGTGCCAGCAGCCAAGACCCGGTTGTGGGTTCACCCCTCCACTTT	CASSQDPVVGSPLHF
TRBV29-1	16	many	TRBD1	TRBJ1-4	TGCAGCGTTGAAGCCCCGAGGGGGCAGGGGGCTGAAAAACTGTTTTTT	CSVEAPRGQGAEKLFF
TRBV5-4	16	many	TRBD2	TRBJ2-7	TGTGCCAGCAGCTTGGCTTGGTCTAGCGGGAGCGGCGAGCAGTACTTC	CASSLAWSSGSGEQYF
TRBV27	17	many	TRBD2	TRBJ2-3	TGTGCCAGCAGTAATCGAAGGACTAGCGGGCCCACAGATACGCAGTATTTT	CASSNRRTSGPTDTQYF
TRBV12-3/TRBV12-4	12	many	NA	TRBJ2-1	TGTGCCAGCAGTTTGGAAGGAGTTCAGCAGTTCTTC	CASSLEGVQQFF
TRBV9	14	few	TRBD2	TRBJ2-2	TGTGCCAGCAGCGTAGGGGGGGGCACCGGGGAGCTGTTTTTT	CASSVGGGTGELFF
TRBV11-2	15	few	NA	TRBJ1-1	TGTGCCAGCAGCTTAATATCGCGGGGGAGCACTGAAGCTTTCTTT	CASSLISRGSTEAFF
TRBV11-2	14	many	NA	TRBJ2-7	TGTGCCAGCAGCTTAGGGTGGAGCTCCTACGAGCAGTACTTC	CASSLGWSSYEQYF
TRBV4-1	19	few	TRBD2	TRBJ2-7	TGCGCCAGCAGCCAAGATCAGGAGTTCACTAGCGGGGTCAACTACGAGCAGTACTTC	CASSQDQEFTSGVNYEQYF
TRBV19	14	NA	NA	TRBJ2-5	TGTGCCAGTAGTATCGGTGGGGTTCGGGAGACCCAGTACTTC	CASSIGGVRETQYF
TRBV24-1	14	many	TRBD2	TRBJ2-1	TGTGCCACCAGTGATTTGAGGCTAGCGGGCGAGCAGTTCTTC	CATSDLRLAGEQFF
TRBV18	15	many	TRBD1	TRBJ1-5	TGTGCCAGCTCACCATCCAGGGGGGTCAATCAGCCCCAGCATTTT	CASSPSRGVNQPQHF
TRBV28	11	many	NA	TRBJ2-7	TGTGCCAGCAAAGCTACCCACGAGCAGTACTTC	CASKATHEQYF
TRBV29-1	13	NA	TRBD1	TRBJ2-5	TGCAGCGTTGAAGATACCGGGACAGGGAGTAGAAACTTC	CSVEDTGTGSRNF
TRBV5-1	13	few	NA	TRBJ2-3	TGCGCCAGCAGCTGGAAAAGCACAGATACGCAGTATTTT	CASSWKSTDTQYF
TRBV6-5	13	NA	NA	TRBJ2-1	TGTGCCAGCAGTTACGGGATGGCCCTACGTTGGTTCTTC	CASSYGMALRWFF
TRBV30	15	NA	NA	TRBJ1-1	TGTGCCTGGGGCGTGGGGGGCGATGGGATCACTGAAGCTTTCTTT	CAWGVGGDGITEAFF
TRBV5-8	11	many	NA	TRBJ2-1	TGTGCCAGCAGCGGGGAAAATGAGCAGTTCTTC	CASSGENEQFF
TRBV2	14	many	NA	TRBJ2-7	TGTGCCAGCAGAGGGGGGAGGGCCTCCTACGAGCAGTACTTC	CASRGGRASYEQYF
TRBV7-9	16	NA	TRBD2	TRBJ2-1	TGTGCCAGCAGCCCCTCCGGGCTAGCGGGTGTTAATGAGGAGTTCTTC	CASSPSGLAGVNEEFF
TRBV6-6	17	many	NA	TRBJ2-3	TGTGCCAGCAGTTACTCGAAGTGGACTTCCGCGGGAGATACGCAGTATTTT	CASSYSKWTSAGDTQYF
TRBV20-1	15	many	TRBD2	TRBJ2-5	TGCAGTGCTAGAACTAGCGGGAGGCGGGGAGAGACCCAGTACTTC	CSARTSGRRGETQYF
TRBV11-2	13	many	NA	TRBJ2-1	TGTGCCAGCAGCTGGGAGGCAGGCAATGAGCAGTTCTTC	CASSWEAGNEQFF
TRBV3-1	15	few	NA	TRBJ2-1	TGTGCCAGCAGCCAAGTACGGATGTATCATAATGAGCAGTTCTTC	CASSQVRMYHNEQFF
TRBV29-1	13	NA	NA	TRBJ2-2	TGCAGCGTTGATCCAGCGAACACCGGGGAGCTGTTTTTT	CSVDPANTGELFF
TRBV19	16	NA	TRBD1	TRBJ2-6	TGTGCCAGTAGTACCAACAGGGGCTCTGGGGCCAACGTCCTGACTTTC	CASSTNRGSGANVLTF